A selection of T cell receptor beta chains follows, all from one sample in a study of T cell responses to AZD1222 COVID-19 vaccine. Only in-frame clones appear in the TCRdb table, and some are missing; sequencing was by immunoSEQ multiplex PCR. The sample carries some 170,000 clones, roughly 92% recorded once. The starting material was peripheral blood, obtained on day 0 of AZD1222 vaccination. The source of these receptors is an adult in good health. CDR3s include the opening cysteine and the closing phenylalanine or tryptophan. A D gene is named only where the DNA matches it firmly.

V gene	D gene	CDR3 protein
TRBV5-1	NA	CASSLGGSASTDTQYF
TRBV9	NA	CASSVAGNDYNSPLHF
TRBV19	NA	CASSTLRQVMNTEAFF
TRBV19	TRBD1	CASSVQQGDGSPLHF
TRBV6-1	TRBD1	CASSEGAGGYSNQPQHF
TRBV27	TRBD1	CASRSGTGGYQPQHF
TRBV5-4	TRBD2	CASSRQAGRTWEQYF
TRBV7-9	NA	CASSLPPGRNYEQYF
TRBV2	NA	CASSRFTPGLPNTEAFF
TRBV10-1	TRBD1	CASSLRDRVRDTQYF
TRBV7-8	TRBD2	CASSLASLAGEGTQYF
TRBV27	NA	CASSLYRGSEQYF
TRBV2	TRBD1	CASSTTGGWQPQHF
TRBV19	TRBD1	CASSAGQGANYGYTF
TRBV4-2	TRBD2	CASSQVTGGPDTQYF
TRBV20-1	NA	CSVGTPGTQYF
TRBV7-9	TRBD2	CASSLGLAGGSEQFF
TRBV3-1/TRBV3-2	TRBD1	CASSQTGRTEAFF
TRBV5-1	TRBD1	CASSSEQGASTDTQYF
TRBV19	NA	CASSISKGLYGYTF
TRBV19	TRBD1	CASTATGGLSGANVLTF
TRBV20-1	NA	CSARKEEAFF
TRBV7-9	NA	CASFTANTDTQYF
TRBV6-4	NA	CASSAPVRLPECTDTQYF
TRBV11-1	TRBD1	CASSLARGHTGELFF
TRBV7-2	NA	CASSLQRNTEAFF
TRBV27	TRBD1	CASSPDRVNTEAFF
TRBV29-1	NA	CSVAYGLSSGNTIYF
TRBV10-2	NA	CASSGGGNEQFF
TRBV30	TRBD1	CAWSVLTPGQGPVEQFF
TRBV7-9	NA	CASSPSQGREFYEQYF
TRBV3-1/TRBV3-2	NA	CASSQGGQGGVANQPQHF
TRBV11-2	NA	CASTPQSNSGNTIYF
TRBV2	NA	CASKPGTFGNQPQHF
TRBV6-5	NA	CASSYGELSHEQYF
TRBV5-4	TRBD2	CASSSEVGGSGAAQYF
TRBV5-1	NA	CASSTQGITGELFF
TRBV12-3/TRBV12-4	NA	CASSLRGTGELFF
TRBV19	NA	CASSTRDGEAFF
TRBV12-3/TRBV12-4	NA	CASSPGANTEAFF
TRBV9	TRBD2	CASSPPDGTSGNYNEQFF
TRBV5-6	TRBD2	CASSLGGRASDTQYF
TRBV7-9	NA	CASRSTGADTQYF
TRBV6-6	TRBD2	CASSLAGGYADTQYF
TRBV6-5	TRBD1	CASSHGTGSSYEQYF
TRBV3-1/TRBV3-2	NA	CASSQIAGSNEKLFF
TRBV18	TRBD1	CASSPRQGAYNEQFF
TRBV24-1	NA	CATSDFSGDGYTF